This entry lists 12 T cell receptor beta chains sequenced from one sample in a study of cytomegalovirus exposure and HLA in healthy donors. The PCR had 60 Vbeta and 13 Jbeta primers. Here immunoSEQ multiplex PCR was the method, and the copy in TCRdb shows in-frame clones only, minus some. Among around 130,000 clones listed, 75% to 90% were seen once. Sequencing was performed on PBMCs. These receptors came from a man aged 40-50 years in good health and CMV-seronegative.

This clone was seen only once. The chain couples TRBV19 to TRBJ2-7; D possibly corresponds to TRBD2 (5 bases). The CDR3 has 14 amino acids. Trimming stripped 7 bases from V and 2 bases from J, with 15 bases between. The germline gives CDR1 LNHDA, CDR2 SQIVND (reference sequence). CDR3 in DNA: TGTGCCAGTACTCGAGGGAATCCCCCCTACGAGCAGTACTTC. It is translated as CASTRGNPPYEQYF.

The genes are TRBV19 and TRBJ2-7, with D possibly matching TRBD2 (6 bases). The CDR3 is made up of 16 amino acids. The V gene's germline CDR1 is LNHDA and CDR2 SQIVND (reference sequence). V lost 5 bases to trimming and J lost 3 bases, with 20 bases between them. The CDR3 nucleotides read TGTGCCAGTAGTTCTATCCTCGGGGGAAGTGGCTACGAGCAGTACTTC. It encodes CASSSILGGSGYEQYF.

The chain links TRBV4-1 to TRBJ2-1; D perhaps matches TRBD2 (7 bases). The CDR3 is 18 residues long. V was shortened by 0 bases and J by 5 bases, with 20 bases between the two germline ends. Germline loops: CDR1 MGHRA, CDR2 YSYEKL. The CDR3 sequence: CASSQDIRGAWLDNEQFF. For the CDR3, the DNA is TGCGCCAGCAGCCAAGATATACGGGGGGCATGGTTGGACAATGAGCAGTTCTTC.

The CDR3 DNA is TGTGCCAGCAGCGTGGCTAGCGGGTCAGATACGCAGTATTTT. Amino acid sequence: CASSVASGSDTQYF. The genes are TRBV9 and TRBJ2-3, with 8 bases fitting TRBD2. V gave up 2 bases and J gave up 4 bases; unmatched junction bases: 3. CDR3 length: 14 residues. CDR1 and CDR2 (germline): SGDLS, YYNGEE. Looking up the rest from reference TRBV9 and TRBJ2-3 gives the full variable domain: DSGVTQTPKHLITATGQRVTLRCSPRSGDLSVYWYQQSLDQGLQFLIQYYNGEERAKGNILERFSAQQFPDLHSELNLSSLELGDSALYFCASSVASGSDTQYFGPGTRLTVL.

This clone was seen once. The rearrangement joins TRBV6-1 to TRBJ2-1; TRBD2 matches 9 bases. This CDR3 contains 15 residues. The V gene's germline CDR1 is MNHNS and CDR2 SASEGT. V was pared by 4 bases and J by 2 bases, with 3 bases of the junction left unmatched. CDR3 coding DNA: TGTGCCAGCAGTGCATTAGCGGGGGCCTACAATGAGCAGTTCTTC. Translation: CASSALAGAYNEQFF.

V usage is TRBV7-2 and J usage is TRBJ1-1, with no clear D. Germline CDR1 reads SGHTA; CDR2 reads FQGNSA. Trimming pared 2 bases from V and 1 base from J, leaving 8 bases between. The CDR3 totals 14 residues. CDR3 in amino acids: CASSLYNPNTEAFF. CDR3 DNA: TGTGCCAGCAGCTTATACAATCCGAACACTGAAGCTTTCTTT.

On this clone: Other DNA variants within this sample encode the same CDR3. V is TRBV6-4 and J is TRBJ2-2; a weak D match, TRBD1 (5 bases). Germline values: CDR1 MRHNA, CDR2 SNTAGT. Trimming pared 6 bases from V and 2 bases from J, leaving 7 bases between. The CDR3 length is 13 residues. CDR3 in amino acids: CASRQGNTGELFF. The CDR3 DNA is TGTGCCAGCAGGCAGGGAAACACCGGGGAGCTGTTTTTT.

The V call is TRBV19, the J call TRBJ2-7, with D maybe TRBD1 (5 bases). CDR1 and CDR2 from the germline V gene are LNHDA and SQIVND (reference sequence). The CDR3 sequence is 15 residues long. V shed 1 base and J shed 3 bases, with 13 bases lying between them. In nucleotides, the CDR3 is TGTGCCAGTAGTATAGCACCCACCGACAGCTACGAGCAGTACTTC. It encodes CASSIAPTDSYEQYF.

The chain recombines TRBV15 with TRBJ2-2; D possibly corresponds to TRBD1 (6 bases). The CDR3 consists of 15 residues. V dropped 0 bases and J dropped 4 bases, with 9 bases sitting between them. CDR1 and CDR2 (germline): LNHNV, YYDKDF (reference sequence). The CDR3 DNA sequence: TGTGCCACCAGCAGAGACAGGGGTCCCACCGGGGAGCTGTTTTTT. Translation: CATSRDRGPTGELFF. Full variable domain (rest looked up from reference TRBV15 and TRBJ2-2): DAMVIQNPRYQVTQFGKPVTLSCSQTLNHNVMYWYQQKSSQAPKLLFHYYDKDFNNEADTPDNFQSRRPNTSFCFLDIRSPGLGDTAMYLCATSRDRGPTGELFFGEGSRLTVL.

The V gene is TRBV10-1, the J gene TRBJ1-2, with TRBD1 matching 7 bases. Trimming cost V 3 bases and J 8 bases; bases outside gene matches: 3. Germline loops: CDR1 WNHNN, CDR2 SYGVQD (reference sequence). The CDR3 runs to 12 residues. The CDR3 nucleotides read TGCGCCAGCAGTGACCCAGGGGGAGGCTACACCTTC. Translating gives CASSDPGGGYTF.

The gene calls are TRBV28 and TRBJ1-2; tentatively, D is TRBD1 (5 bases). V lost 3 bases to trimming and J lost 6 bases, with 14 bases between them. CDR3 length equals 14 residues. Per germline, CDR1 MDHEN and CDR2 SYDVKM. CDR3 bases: TGTGCCAGCAGTTTTTCTGGGGACTTCGATGGCTACACCTTC. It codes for CASSFSGDFDGYTF.

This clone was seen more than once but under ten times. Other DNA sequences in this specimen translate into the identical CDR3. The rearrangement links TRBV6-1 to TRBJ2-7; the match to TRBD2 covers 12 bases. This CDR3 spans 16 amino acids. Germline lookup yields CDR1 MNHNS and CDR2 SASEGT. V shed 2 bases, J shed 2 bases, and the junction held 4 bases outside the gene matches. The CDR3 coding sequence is TGTGCCAGCAGTGAATCGGCTAGCGGGAGGGCCTACGAGCAGTACTTC. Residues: CASSESASGRAYEQYF.